The 10 T cell receptor beta chains below all came from one sample that was sequenced in a study of identifying expanded T cells in peripheral blood. TCRdb keeps only in-frame clones here, not all; method: immunoSEQ multiplex PCR. The data contain under 95,000 clones, approximately 91% of them singletons. The material sequenced was blood. Source of these receptors: a person between 18 and 69 years old in good health.

The V gene is TRBV5-4, the J gene TRBJ2-1, with D hard to call. Trimming pared 2 bases from V and 4 bases from J, leaving 1 base between. This CDR3 region has 11 residues. The germline V gene has CDR1 SGHNT and CDR2 YYREEE (reference sequence). DNA for the CDR3: TGTGCCAGCAGCTTTTACAATGAGCAGTTCTTC. Encoded protein: CASSFYNEQFF.

The chain employs TRBV4-1 and TRBJ1-4; perhaps TRBD1 as D (5 bases). V lost 1 base to trimming and J lost 8 bases, with 11 bases between them. CDR3 length: 14 amino acids. Germline V gene data show CDR1 as MGHRA and CDR2 as YSYEKL. The CDR3 reads CASSQVFEGEKLFF. The CDR3 bases are TGCGCCAGCAGCCAAGTATTTGAGGGGGAAAAACTGTTTTTT.

The J gene is TRBJ1-2, the V gene TRBV29-1; 7 bases fit TRBD1. This CDR3 contains 14 residues. Losses at the gene ends were 1 base for V and 4 bases for J; bases not matched to a gene: 6. The germline gives CDR1 SQVTM, CDR2 ANQGSEA. The CDR3 bases are TGCAGCGTTGAAGCAGACAGGGTCGTCTATGGCTACACCTTC. This codes for CSVEADRVVYGYTF. Full variable domain (outside the CDR3, taken from reference TRBV29-1 and TRBJ1-2): SAVISQKPSRDICQRGTSLTIQCQVDSQVTMMFWYRQQPGQSLTLIATANQGSEATYESGFVIDKFPISRPNLTFSTLTVSNMSPEDSSIYLCSVEADRVVYGYTFGSGTRLTVV.

V is TRBV11-2 and J is TRBJ1-1, with D uncertain. Per germline, CDR1 SGHAT and CDR2 FQNNGV. The V end lost 4 bases, the J end lost 1 base, and 10 bases lay between the germline ends. There are 14 residues in the CDR3. The CDR3 region is CASSSDGSNTEAFF. In DNA form, the CDR3 reads TGTGCCAGCAGCTCGGACGGCTCGAACACTGAAGCTTTCTTT.

J is TRBJ1-1 and V is TRBV6-5; 7 positions match TRBD1. Germline lookup yields CDR1 MNHEY and CDR2 SVGAGI. Trimming took 5 bases from V and 6 from J; bases not matched to a gene: 6. The CDR3 runs 13 residues. The DNA for the CDR3 is TGTGCCAGCAGTGGCTCAGGGGGGCCTGAAGCTTTCTTT. Translating it yields CASSGSGGPEAFF.

V usage is TRBV15 and J usage is TRBJ2-3, with D unclear. Germline CDR1 is LNHNV and CDR2 is YYDKDF (reference sequence). The V end lost 2 bases, the J end lost 2 bases, and 11 bases lay between the germline ends. The CDR3 contains 15 residues. The CDR3 DNA reads TGTGCCACCAGCAGAAGACATGTCTCCACAGATACGCAGTATTTT. It yields the protein CATSRRHVSTDTQYF.

The chain uses TRBV7-3 and TRBJ2-4; D remains unclear. CDR3 length: 13 amino acids. Trimming pared 1 base from V and 8 bases from J, leaving 9 bases between. CDR1 and CDR2 from the germline V gene are SGHTA and FQGTGA. The CDR3 here is CASSLNSGDIQYF. CDR3 DNA sequence: TGTGCCAGCAGCTTAAACTCGGGTGACATTCAGTACTTC.

The rearrangement joins TRBV10-2 to TRBJ2-5; 10 bases are a match to TRBD2. Germline V gives CDR1 WSHSY, CDR2 SAAADI. With V trimmed by 3 bases and J by 5 bases, 15 bases remained unmatched. This CDR3 is 18 amino acids long. CDR3 sequence (DNA): TGCGCCAGCAGTGATGCCCTAGCGGGGGATACCGTGGGGGAGACCCAGTACTTC. This translates into CASSDALAGDTVGETQYF.

There are a few counts of this clone. The chain links TRBV7-2 to TRBJ1-1; 8 nucleotides match TRBD1. There are 15 residues in the CDR3. The ends lost 1 base at V and 4 bases at J; junction bases unmatched: 5. Germline V gene sequence: CDR1 SGHTA, CDR2 FQGNSA. The CDR3 bases are TGTGCCAGCAGCTTAGGGGACAGGAGGGTCACTGAAGCTTTCTTT. It translates to CASSLGDRRVTEAFF.

The J gene is TRBJ2-7, the V gene TRBV18; 7 positions match TRBD2. This CDR3 spans 15 amino acids. With V trimmed by 6 bases and J by 0 bases, 8 bases remained unmatched. CDR1 and CDR2 from the germline V gene are KGHSH and LQKENI. The CDR3 loop is CASSRSSGLSYEQYF. The CDR3, as DNA: TGTGCCAGCTCTCGCTCTAGCGGCCTCTCCTACGAGCAGTACTTC. The full variable domain, completed using reference TRBV18 and TRBJ2-7, is NAGVMQNPRHLVRRRGQEARLRCSPMKGHSHVYWYRQLPEEGLKFMVYLQKENIIDESGMPKERFSAEFPKEGPSILRIQQVVRGDSAAYFCASSRSSGLSYEQYFGPGTRLTVT.